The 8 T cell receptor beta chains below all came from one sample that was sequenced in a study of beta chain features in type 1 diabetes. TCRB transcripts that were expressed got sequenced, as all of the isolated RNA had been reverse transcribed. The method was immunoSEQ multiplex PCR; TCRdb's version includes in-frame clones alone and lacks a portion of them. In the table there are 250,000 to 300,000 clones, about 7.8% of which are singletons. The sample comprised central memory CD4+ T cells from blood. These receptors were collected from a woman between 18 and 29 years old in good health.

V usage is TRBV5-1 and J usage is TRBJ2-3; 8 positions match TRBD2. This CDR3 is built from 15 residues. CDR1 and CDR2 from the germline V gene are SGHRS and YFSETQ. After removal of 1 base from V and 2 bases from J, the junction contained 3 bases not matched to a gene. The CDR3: CASSLTSGHTDTQYF. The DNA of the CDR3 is TGCGCCAGCAGCTTGACTAGCGGACACACAGATACGCAGTATTTT.

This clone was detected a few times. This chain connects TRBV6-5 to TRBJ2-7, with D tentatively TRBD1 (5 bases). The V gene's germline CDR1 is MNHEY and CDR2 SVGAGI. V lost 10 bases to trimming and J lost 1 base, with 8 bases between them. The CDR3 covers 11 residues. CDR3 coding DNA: TGTGCCACACAGGTTTCCTACGAGCAGTACGTC. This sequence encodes CATQVSYEQYV.

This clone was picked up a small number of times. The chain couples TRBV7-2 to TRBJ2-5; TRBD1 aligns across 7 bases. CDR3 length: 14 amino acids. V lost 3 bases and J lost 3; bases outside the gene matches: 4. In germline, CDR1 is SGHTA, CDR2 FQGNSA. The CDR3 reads CASSFNRGKETQYF. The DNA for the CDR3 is TGTGCCAGCAGCTTTAACAGGGGTAAAGAGACCCAGTACTTC.

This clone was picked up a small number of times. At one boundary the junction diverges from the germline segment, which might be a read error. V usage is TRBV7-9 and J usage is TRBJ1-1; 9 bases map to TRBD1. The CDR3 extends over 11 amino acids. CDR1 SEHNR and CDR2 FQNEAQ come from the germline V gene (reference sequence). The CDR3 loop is CASSLGDRVRF. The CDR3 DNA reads TGTGCCAGCAGCTTAGGGGACAGGGTAAGGTTT.

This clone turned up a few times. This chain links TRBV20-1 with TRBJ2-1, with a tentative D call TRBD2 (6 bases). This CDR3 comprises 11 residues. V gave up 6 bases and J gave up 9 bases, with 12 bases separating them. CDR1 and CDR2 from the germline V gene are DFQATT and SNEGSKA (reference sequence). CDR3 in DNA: TGCAGTGCGGGACGGGGGAGTGAGCAGTTCTTC. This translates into CSAGRGSEQFF.

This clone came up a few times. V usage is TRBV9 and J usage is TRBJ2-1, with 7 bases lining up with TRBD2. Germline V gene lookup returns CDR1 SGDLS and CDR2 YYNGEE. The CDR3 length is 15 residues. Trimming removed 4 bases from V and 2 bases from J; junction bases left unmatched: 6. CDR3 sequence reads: CASSPGTTAYNEQFF. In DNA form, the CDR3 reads TGTGCCAGCAGCCCCGGGACTACCGCCTACAATGAGCAGTTCTTC.

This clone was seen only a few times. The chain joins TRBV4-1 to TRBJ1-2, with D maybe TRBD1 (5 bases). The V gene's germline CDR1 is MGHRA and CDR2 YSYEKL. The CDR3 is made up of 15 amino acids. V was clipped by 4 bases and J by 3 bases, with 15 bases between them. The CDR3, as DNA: TGCGCCAGCAGCCGATTACAGCGAGGGGACTATGGCTACACCTTC. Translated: CASSRLQRGDYGYTF.

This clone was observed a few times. The CDR3 coding sequence is TGTGCCAGCAGCTTAAGCATCTACGAGCAGTACTTC. This encodes CASSLSIYEQYF. The V call is TRBV11-3, the J call TRBJ2-7; D unclear. Germline assignment: CDR1 SGHNT and CDR2 YENEEA. V was clipped by 2 bases and J by 3 bases, with 5 bases between them. CDR3 length: 12 residues.